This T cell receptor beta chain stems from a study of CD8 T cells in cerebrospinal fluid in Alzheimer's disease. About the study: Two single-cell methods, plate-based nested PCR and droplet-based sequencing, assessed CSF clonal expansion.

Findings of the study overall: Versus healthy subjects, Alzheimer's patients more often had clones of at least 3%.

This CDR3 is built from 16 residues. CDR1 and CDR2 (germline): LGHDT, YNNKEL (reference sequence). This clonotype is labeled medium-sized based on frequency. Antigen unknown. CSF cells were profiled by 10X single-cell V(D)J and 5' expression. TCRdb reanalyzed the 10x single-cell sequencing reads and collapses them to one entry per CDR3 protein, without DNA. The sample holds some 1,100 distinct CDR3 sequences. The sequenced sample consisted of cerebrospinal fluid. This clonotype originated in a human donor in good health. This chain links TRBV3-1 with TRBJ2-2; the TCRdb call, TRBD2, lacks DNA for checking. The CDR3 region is CASSRLALANTGELFF.